Presented here are 10 T cell receptor beta chains from one specimen sequenced in a study of beta chain features in type 1 diabetes. Study-wide results and limits: Patients with Type 1 diabetes showed moderately but significantly shorter TCRB CDR3s in all four CD4+ subsets.

Expressed TCRB transcripts were sequenced after all isolated RNA was converted to cDNA. Profiling relied on immunoSEQ multiplex PCR, and the TCRdb table lists in-frame clones only, not all of them. This sample yields 40,000 to 45,000 clones, of which about 66% are seen a single time; roughly 2.1% belongs to the top ten. These TCRs' antigens remain unknown. The sequencing input was Tregs from blood. These receptors originate from a woman younger than 35 with type 1 diabetes.

The rearrangement links TRBV5-1 to TRBJ2-1, with 11 nucleotides matching TRBD1. Germline V CDR1 and CDR2: SGHRS, YFSETQ. This CDR3 spans 15 amino acids. The V segment lost 3 bases and the J segment 5 bases; nucleotides outside the gene matches: 4. Written as DNA, the CDR3 is TGCGCCAGCAGCTCCGGACAGGGGGCCCACAATGAGCAGTTCTTC. This translates into CASSSGQGAHNEQFF.

This clone occurred a few times. CDR3: CASSLSRGRTGELFF. CDR3 bases: TGTGCCAGCAGCCTTTCCAGGGGCCGGACCGGGGAGCTGTTTTTT. The chain links TRBV14 to TRBJ2-2; TRBD1 might be the D (6 bases). The CDR3 is 15 residues long. The germline V gene has CDR1 SGHDN and CDR2 FVKESK. Trimming took off 4 bases at V and 5 bases at J, with 14 bases between the two ends.

The J gene is TRBJ2-2, the V gene TRBV9; TRBD1 agrees at 7 bases. After removal of 2 bases from V and 6 bases from J, the junction contained 13 bases not matched to a gene. The CDR3 covers 17 residues. Germline CDR1 is SGDLS and CDR2 is YYNGEE. This CDR3 is CASSVRTGRDGAGELFF. As DNA, the CDR3 is TGTGCCAGCAGCGTTCGGACAGGACGTGACGGGGCCGGGGAGCTGTTTTTT.

V and J are TRBV29-1 and TRBJ2-5; 11 bases are a match to TRBD2. This CDR3 has 17 amino acids. Germline CDR1 SQVTM, CDR2 ANQGSEA. V lost 4 bases to trimming and J lost 4 bases; unmatched junction nucleotides: 14. The CDR3 protein is CSVGSSGGHNALETQYF. CDR3 nucleotide sequence: TGCAGCGTTGGTTCTAGCGGGGGGCATAACGCGTTAGAGACCCAGTACTTC.

V gene TRBV7-6 combines with J gene TRBJ2-1, with TRBD2 matching over 8 bases. In germline, CDR1 is SGHVS, CDR2 FNYEAQ. V shed 5 bases, J shed 9 bases, and the junction held 18 bases outside the gene matches. This CDR3 spans 17 amino acids. CDR3 region: CASSPISGTSLFPEQFF. The CDR3 coding sequence is TGTGCCAGCAGCCCCATCTCCGGGACTAGTCTTTTTCCTGAGCAGTTCTTC.

The chain couples TRBV7-2 to TRBJ2-5; D possibly corresponds to TRBD1 (6 bases). The V end lost 5 bases, the J end lost 4 bases, and 11 bases lay between the germline ends. This CDR3 has 13 amino acids. Germline CDR1 is SGHTA and CDR2 is FQGNSA. CDR3 region: CASSPGQRETQYF. CDR3 nucleotides: TGTGCCAGCAGCCCCGGACAGCGAGAGACCCAGTACTTC.

The CDR3 is CASSYSRTGTNTEAFF. DNA of the CDR3: TGTGCCAGCAGTTACTCGAGGACAGGGACGAACACTGAAGCTTTCTTT. This chain links TRBV6-5 with TRBJ1-1, with 8 bases matching TRBD1. CDR3 length equals 16 residues. The J segment lost 1 base and the V segment lost 0 bases, leaving 4 bases of the junction unmatched. CDR1 is MNHEY, CDR2 SVGAGI, per germline.

This clone is a singleton in its sample. This chain joins TRBV7-2 and TRBJ2-2, with TRBD1 matching 7 bases. With 2 bases clipped from V and 5 bases from J, the junction kept 8 bases outside the gene matches. The CDR3 is made up of 16 amino acids. Per germline, CDR1 SGHTA and CDR2 FQGNSA. The CDR3 nucleotides are TGTGCCAGCAGCTTAAGTTTCTGGGGACAGACCGGGGAGCTGTTTTTT. Residues: CASSLSFWGQTGELFF.

The chain uses TRBV7-9 and TRBJ2-5, with D possibly TRBD1 on 6 matching bases. Trimming took 10 bases from V and 3 from J, leaving 24 bases between them. This CDR3 region has 16 residues. Looked up from germline, CDR1 is SEHNR and CDR2 is FQNEAQ (reference sequence). The CDR3 spells CATDGVFLGAEETQYF. The CDR3, as DNA: TGTGCCACCGACGGAGTCTTTTTGGGGGCAGAAGAGACCCAGTACTTC.

V usage is TRBV9 and J usage is TRBJ2-3; D might be TRBD2 (6 bases). V was trimmed by 4 bases and J by 3 bases, leaving 18 bases between them. This CDR3 is 16 amino acids long. Germline CDR1 and CDR2: SGDLS and YYNGEE. CDR3 coding DNA: TGTGCCAGCAGCCCCCGCGGGGTCGTTGGTACAGATACGCAGTATTTT. Amino acid sequence: CASSPRGVVGTDTQYF.